This T cell receptor beta chain was sequenced for a study of CD8+CD57+ T cells in acquired aplastic anemia. Background on the study: Yields of DNA that came from sorted CD4+ and CD8+ cells averaged approximately 3.5 ug. Study outcomes and limitations: Patients showed no significant difference from controls in CD8+ Simpson's diversity.

Investigators profiled TCR beta VDJ and CDR3 from genomic DNA template. TCRdb re-analysed the reads in MiXCR, keeping a single row per CDR3 protein. The sample has 160,000 or so distinct CDR3 sequences; roughly 50% are singletons. Deletions cut 2 bases from V and 3 bases from J, with 11 bases between. CDR3 length: 15 amino acids. Germline CDR1 SGHDN, CDR2 FVKESK. In patients chosen for sequencing, flow cytometry had shown CD8+CD57+ cell expansion. To note about this clonotype: The antigen remains unidentified.

Input material: sorted CD4+, CD8+, or CD8+CD57+ T cells (not recorded which) from PBMCs. The clonotype comes from a human donor with aplastic anemia. The rearrangement uses TRBV14 and TRBJ1-3; TRBD1 might be the D (5 bases). As DNA, the CDR3 is TGTGCCAGCAGCCAAATGGCCGGGGGTGGAAACACCATATATTTT. This sequence encodes CASSQMAGGGNTIYF.